This T cell receptor (beta chain) was documented in a study of response to subunit inactivated influenza vaccine. Regarding the study as a whole: Only a handful of new T cells, the authors suggested, are recruited with each seasonal influenza vaccination.

This clonotype occurred a few times. No antigen is known for it. TCRdb fed the RT-PCR reads into MiXCR, producing one record per CDR3 protein. Of 500,000 to 550,000 distinct CDR3 sequences listed, approximately 7.8% are singletons. V was clipped by 1 base and J by 3 bases, with 15 bases between them. The CDR3 has 16 residues. CDR1 and CDR2 (germline): MGHRA, YSYEKL. The specimen was PBMCs from blood, collected roughly 24 months after vaccination. This chain links TRBV4-1 with TRBJ1-2, with D tentatively TRBD1 (5 bases). The source of this sequence is a man between 50 and 75 years old who received an inactivated influenza vaccine. The CDR3 reads CASSQVLGREDYGYTF. The CDR3 DNA follows: TGCGCCAGCAGCCAAGTCCTAGGCAGGGAGGACTATGGCTACACCTTC.